This T cell receptor (beta chain) was captured in a study of beta chain features in type 1 diabetes (dated by TCRdb to the late 2010s). About the study as a whole: No differences in mean age, gender distribution, total cell number or subset yield were found between patients and healthy donors. In the study, recently diagnosed type 1 diabetes patients and matched healthy donors were compared on the TCRB repertoires of their sorted circulating CD4+ T cell subsets. Regulatory and stem cell-like memory subsets were obtained from only 8 patients and about eight healthy donors, while naive and central memory subsets were obtained from all 30 or so donors. A total of 100 million to 110 million sorted cells were examined across all samples, and a strong correlation was observed between cell number per subset and RNA yield.

On the study overall, not on this receptor specifically: The naive, central memory and regulatory TCRB repertoires appeared to resemble one another more closely among patients than among healthy donors. HLA sub-analyses involved small numbers of individuals, so any influence of HLA type on TCRB rearrangement remained unresolved. Type 1 diabetes patients showed a moderate but significant shortening of TCRB CDR3 length in all four CD4+ subsets. Shorter templates might have been favored by PCR, but patient and control samples were amplified and corrected together, so both groups would have been affected equally by any skew. Sequencing cDNA rather than genomic DNA could over-represent highly expressing activated cells, although activation and CD3 levels did not differ between groups. At VDJ recombination sites, patients with type 1 diabetes made fewer insertions and deleted more nucleotides, a pattern implying thymic rearrangement abnormalities.

Each donor gave one peripheral blood draw, roughly 120 mL on average, collected into heparinised tubes. Naive, central memory, regulatory and stem cell-like memory CD4+ T cells were sorted on a BD FACSAria II using a panel including CD45RO, CCR7, CD25, CD127, CD95 and CD27. Purity was above 98% for every sorted population. PBMCs were separated immediately by Lymphoprep density gradient centrifugation and were stained directly, without being cultured. To minimize batch effects, samples were stained and sorted in pairs, one healthy donor with one patient per experiment. The CDR3 sequence holds 13 residues, the cysteine and phenylalanine included. Of all the DNA, just the CDR3 is kept, 39 bases in frame from base 1. Taken from the germline V gene (reference sequence), the CDR1 and CDR2 loops are LNHNV and YYDKDF. V sheds 1 base and J sheds 8 bases, leaving 8 bases between their ends. On this clone: Its cognate antigen has yet to be identified. Within one base of it there is no much larger clone, and no base qualities were kept.

The entire amount of isolated RNA was reverse transcribed using the High Capacity cDNA Reverse Transcription Kit, so the sequenced TCRB transcripts were expressed ones. Deep immunoSEQ sequencing was applied to naive, central memory and regulatory T cell samples, giving an average of approximately 3.8 million total reads per sample. Sorted cells were lysed in RLT buffer and RNA was extracted with DNase-treated RNeasy Micro or Mini kits, depending on cell number. Each cell subset was processed on its own to prevent cross-contamination, while patient and healthy donor samples were processed together. TCRB sequences were amplified from cDNA with the immunoSEQ multiplex PCR, producing 87-bp fragments spanning the CDR3 region. Amplicons were sequenced on the Illumina HiSeq platform. The paper's data handling went like this. PCR bias was corrected computationally using synthetic template baselines, and reads within Hamming distance 2 were collapsed, with unmergeable singletons discarded. Reads were aligned against IMGT to assign V, D and J genes, CDR3 length and insertions or deletions at six rearrangement sites. Clonotype counts were normalized to sorted cell number within each subset before computing true diversity and Gini coefficients with the tcR R package. Repertoire sharing was quantified using the overlap coefficient calculated on TCRB nucleotide sequences. Out-of-frame TCRB sequences from naive cells were analyzed to stand in for the pre-selection repertoire. TCRdb took this table from immuneACCESS and kept in-frame rearrangements with V and J called. Such tables lack part of the clones; where checked against another copy, unresolved V genes explain under half of the gap, and the rest is unexplained. V and J calls and clone size come straight from that table; D and trimming were deduced from the DNA. The sample data list roughly 370,000 clones, and roughly 13% of these were observed just once. The ten most abundant clones make up 0.035% to 0.04% of the sample.

The chain employs TRBV15 and TRBJ2-2; the best D guess is TRBD2, with 6 bases matching. The receptor was isolated from a man between 25 and 39 years old in good health. The sequenced sample consisted of naive CD4+ T cells from blood. Sample cell subset or site, as interpreted from the label and publication: true naive CD4+ T cells. The CDR3 here reads CATSRGREGELFF. Here is the DNA: TGTGCCACCAGCAGAGGGAGGGAGGGGGAGCTGTTTTTT.